Listed below are T cell receptor beta chains from one sample, sequenced in a study of human T cells and chemical hapten exposure. One entry per CDR3 protein, called by TCRdb with MiXCR from the RACE reads. Of approximately 110,000 distinct CDR3 sequences in the sample, 9.5% to 11% were seen once. Here the sequenced sample was whole blood, taken in connection with sensitization to the hapten diphenylcyclopropenone (DPC). Source of these receptors: a woman aged 40 to 49 with alopecia areata. Some clones in this sample may be carry-over from other donors' samples. The CDR3 runs from the conserved cysteine through the conserved F or W. The D gene is left open where the match is weak. A row's size may be missing; if present it is once, few, many or a size class.

D gene: -
J gene: TRBJ2-1
V gene: TRBV25-1
clone size: few
CDR3 DNA: TGTGCCAGCACCTCCAGGGATGAGCAGTTCTTC
CDR3 protein: CASTSRDEQFF

D gene: -
J gene: TRBJ2-7
V gene: TRBV7-2
clone size: few
CDR3 DNA: TGTGCCAGCAGCTTAGTGTCCGGGGGCGATCGGAACGAGCAGTACTTC
CDR3 protein: CASSLVSGGDRNEQYF

D gene: TRBD2
J gene: TRBJ2-1
V gene: TRBV12-3/TRBV12-4
clone size: -
CDR3 DNA: TGTGCCAGCAGTTCTAGCGGGACCTCCTACAATGAGCAGTTCTTC
CDR3 protein: CASSSSGTSYNEQFF

D gene: -
J gene: TRBJ2-3
V gene: TRBV2
clone size: few
CDR3 DNA: TGTGCCAGTTTCGGTCAGGAGGGAAGCACAGATACGCAGTATTTT
CDR3 protein: CASFGQEGSTDTQYF

D gene: TRBD1
J gene: TRBJ1-6
V gene: TRBV6-2/TRBV6-3
clone size: many
CDR3 DNA: TGTGCCAGCAGTTACGGGGACAGAAATAATTCACCCCTCCACTTT
CDR3 protein: CASSYGDRNNSPLHF

D gene: -
J gene: TRBJ1-6
V gene: TRBV7-9
clone size: few
CDR3 DNA: TGTGCCAGCCGAGCGGAGACCTATTCACCCCTCCACTTT
CDR3 protein: CASRAETYSPLHF

D gene: TRBD1
J gene: TRBJ2-4
V gene: TRBV6-5
clone size: many
CDR3 DNA: TGTGCCAGCAGCCAGGGACAGAGTAGGGACATTCAGTACTTC
CDR3 protein: CASSQGQSRDIQYF

D gene: TRBD1
J gene: TRBJ1-1
V gene: TRBV6-2/TRBV6-3
clone size: many
CDR3 DNA: TGTGCCAGCAGTACCCTCAGGGGGCGAGGGGGCACTGAAGCTTTCTTT
CDR3 protein: CASSTLRGRGGTEAFF

D gene: TRBD2
J gene: TRBJ2-3
V gene: TRBV7-2
clone size: -
CDR3 DNA: TGTGCCAGCAGCTTTCTGGCGGGAGGGGGAACAGATACGCAGTATTTT
CDR3 protein: CASSFLAGGGTDTQYF

D gene: TRBD2
J gene: TRBJ2-1
V gene: TRBV9
clone size: many
CDR3 DNA: TGTGCCAGCAGCTTAGCGGGGGCTGAGCAGTTCTTC
CDR3 protein: CASSLAGAEQFF

D gene: -
J gene: TRBJ1-3
V gene: TRBV4-1
clone size: few
CDR3 DNA: TGCGCCAGCAGCCAAGAGGGGTCGAACGGAAACACCATATATTTT
CDR3 protein: CASSQEGSNGNTIYF

D gene: TRBD2
J gene: TRBJ2-1
V gene: TRBV5-1
clone size: -
CDR3 DNA: TGCGCCAGCAGTCTAACTAGCGGGATGACCTACAATGAGCAGTTCTTC
CDR3 protein: CASSLTSGMTYNEQFF

D gene: TRBD1
J gene: TRBJ1-5
V gene: TRBV6-2/TRBV6-3
clone size: many
CDR3 DNA: TGTGCCAGCAGAGGGACAGCCTCGGACGCCCAGCATTTT
CDR3 protein: CASRGTASDAQHF

D gene: TRBD1
J gene: TRBJ2-5
V gene: TRBV5-1
clone size: -
CDR3 DNA: TGCGCCAGCAGCTTCGACAGGGAAGAGACCCAGTACTTC
CDR3 protein: CASSFDREETQYF

D gene: -
J gene: TRBJ2-2
V gene: TRBV2
clone size: few
CDR3 DNA: TGTGCCAGCGGACAAAATACCCCCGGGGAGCTGTTTTTT
CDR3 protein: CASGQNTPGELFF

D gene: -
J gene: TRBJ1-4
V gene: TRBV20-1
clone size: few
CDR3 DNA: TGCAGTGCTAGAGATCGACTGTATGAAAAACTGTTTTTT
CDR3 protein: CSARDRLYEKLFF

D gene: -
J gene: TRBJ1-1
V gene: TRBV7-2
clone size: -
CDR3 DNA: TGTGCCAGCAGCTTATTGTCGATGAACACTGAAGCTTTCTTT
CDR3 protein: CASSLLSMNTEAFF

D gene: -
J gene: TRBJ1-1
V gene: TRBV6-1
clone size: many
CDR3 DNA: TGTGCCAGCAGTGAAGATTATGGTCACAGGGCTGAAGCTTTCTTT
CDR3 protein: CASSEDYGHRAEAFF

D gene: TRBD1
J gene: TRBJ1-1
V gene: TRBV28
clone size: many
CDR3 DNA: TGTGCCAGCAGTTTATGGTCAGGGGGTACTGAAGCTTTCTTT
CDR3 protein: CASSLWSGGTEAFF

D gene: -
J gene: TRBJ1-1
V gene: TRBV7-6
clone size: few
CDR3 DNA: TGTGCCAGCAGCCCCGAAGACCCGCTCGCTGAAGCTTTCTTT
CDR3 protein: CASSPEDPLAEAFF

D gene: -
J gene: TRBJ1-1
V gene: TRBV30
clone size: -
CDR3 DNA: TGTGCCTGGAGTCTACACACAGGGTCCCTAGACACTGAAGCTTTCTTT
CDR3 protein: CAWSLHTGSLDTEAFF

D gene: -
J gene: TRBJ1-2
V gene: TRBV6-2/TRBV6-3
clone size: -
CDR3 DNA: TGTGCCAGCAGTTCGTCCAGATATGGCTACACCTTC
CDR3 protein: CASSSSRYGYTF

D gene: -
J gene: TRBJ2-3
V gene: TRBV5-1
clone size: -
CDR3 DNA: TGCGCCAGCAGGGGCTCAACTAGCACAGATACGCAGTATTTT
CDR3 protein: CASRGSTSTDTQYF

D gene: -
J gene: TRBJ1-2
V gene: TRBV28
clone size: -
CDR3 DNA: TGTGCCAGCAGCTCCTCAGGGGATCCTAACTATGGCTACACCTTC
CDR3 protein: CASSSSGDPNYGYTF

D gene: TRBD2
J gene: TRBJ2-3
V gene: TRBV10-1
clone size: few
CDR3 DNA: TGCGCCAGCAGTGAGGCGGGAGCATCCCCCGAGGATACGCAGTATTTT
CDR3 protein: CASSEAGASPEDTQYF

D gene: -
J gene: TRBJ2-7
V gene: TRBV9
clone size: many
CDR3 DNA: TGTGCCAGCAGCCCCCGCCCGGTCTCTTCCTACGAGCAGTACTTC
CDR3 protein: CASSPRPVSSYEQYF

D gene: -
J gene: TRBJ2-3
V gene: TRBV29-1
clone size: -
CDR3 DNA: TGCAGCGGGATGAGGGACCGACAAGATACGCAGTATTTT
CDR3 protein: CSGMRDRQDTQYF

D gene: TRBD2
J gene: TRBJ2-1
V gene: TRBV7-9
clone size: -
CDR3 DNA: TGTGCCAGCAGCCCTCAGGGTCCGGGAGGGCCTGGGGAGCAGTTCTTC
CDR3 protein: CASSPQGPGGPGEQFF

D gene: -
J gene: TRBJ2-6
V gene: TRBV6-2/TRBV6-3
clone size: many
CDR3 DNA: TGTGCCAGCAGTTACACTGCTGGGGCCAACGTCCTGACTTTC
CDR3 protein: CASSYTAGANVLTF

D gene: TRBD1
J gene: TRBJ2-2
V gene: TRBV5-4
clone size: few
CDR3 DNA: TGTGCCAGCAGCTTGGGGGACAGGGGCTACACCGGGGAGCTGTTTTTT
CDR3 protein: CASSLGDRGYTGELFF

D gene: TRBD2
J gene: TRBJ2-3
V gene: TRBV5-1
clone size: few
CDR3 DNA: TGCGCCAGCAGCCCAACTCTAGCGGGGTTCACAGATACGCAGTATTTT
CDR3 protein: CASSPTLAGFTDTQYF

D gene: -
J gene: TRBJ1-4
V gene: TRBV7-9
clone size: -
CDR3 DNA: TGTGCCAGCAGCTTGCAAGGGGAAAAACTGTTTTTT
CDR3 protein: CASSLQGEKLFF

D gene: -
J gene: TRBJ1-3
V gene: TRBV12-3/TRBV12-4
clone size: -
CDR3 DNA: TGTGTCAGCAGTTTAGAGGGGGGCAGTACCATCTGGGGAACCATATATTTT
CDR3 protein: CVSSLEGGSTIWGTIYF

D gene: -
J gene: TRBJ2-2
V gene: TRBV12-3/TRBV12-4
clone size: few
CDR3 DNA: TGTGCCAGCAGTCCTACCCTCGGGGGATTGGGCACCGGGGAGCTGTTTTTT
CDR3 protein: CASSPTLGGLGTGELFF

D gene: TRBD1
J gene: TRBJ1-2
V gene: TRBV6-6
clone size: -
CDR3 DNA: TGTGCCAGCACCGACAGGGCCGCTGGTGGCTACACCTTC
CDR3 protein: CASTDRAAGGYTF

D gene: -
J gene: TRBJ1-4
V gene: TRBV4-3
clone size: -
CDR3 DNA: TGCGCCAGCAGCCAAGATTCTCAAGCCCGAAGGGAAAAACTGTTTTTT
CDR3 protein: CASSQDSQARREKLFF

D gene: -
J gene: TRBJ2-5
V gene: TRBV7-2
clone size: -
CDR3 DNA: TGTGCCAGCAGCTTTCAGGGAGCTCAAGAGACCCAGTACTTC
CDR3 protein: CASSFQGAQETQYF

D gene: -
J gene: TRBJ1-1
V gene: TRBV10-3
clone size: -
CDR3 DNA: TGTGCCACCCTCGGACAGCTATACACTGAAGCTTTCTTT
CDR3 protein: CATLGQLYTEAFF

D gene: TRBD2
J gene: TRBJ2-5
V gene: TRBV7-2
clone size: few
CDR3 DNA: TGTGCCAGCAGCTTAAGACTAGCGGGGTACCAAGAGACCCAGTACTTC
CDR3 protein: CASSLRLAGYQETQYF

D gene: TRBD2
J gene: TRBJ2-3
V gene: TRBV12-3/TRBV12-4
clone size: -
CDR3 DNA: TGTGCCAACACCTTAGCGGGAAGCACAGATACGCAGTATTTT
CDR3 protein: CANTLAGSTDTQYF